This TCR beta chain appears in the sequencing data of a study of cytomegalovirus exposure and HLA in healthy donors. About the study: Of roughly 400 genotyped donors, about 81% grouped in the Caucasian-associated ancestry cluster. Study-wide results and caveats: Indistinguishability led to the exclusion of some V segments, TRBV6-2 and TRBV6-3 included. CMV serostatus was the only recorded immune exposure for donors.

The PCR was carried out with 60 Vbeta primers and 13 Jbeta primers. This table comes from immunoSEQ multiplex PCR, and its TCRdb copy is limited to in-frame clones, with some not included. The sample's table shows 45,000 to 70,000 clones. Regarding this clone: Its antigen is currently unknown.

This CDR3 region has 15 residues. The V gene's germline CDR1 is SGHTA and CDR2 FQGTGA. The J segment lost 3 bases and the V segment lost 5 bases, leaving 7 bases of the junction unmatched. Donors were ostensibly healthy at sampling, although undocumented immune exposures were probable. The sample was PBMCs. The receptor's source is a young woman in good health and CMV-seropositive. The V call is TRBV7-3, the J call TRBJ1-3; 7 bases map to TRBD1. The CDR3 coding sequence is TGTGCCAGCAGCCCCCGGAGGGGGCATGGAAACACCATATATTTT. Translating gives CASSPRRGHGNTIYF.